Following are 5 T cell receptor beta chains from one sample sequenced in a study of T cell clones after liver transplantation. Produced via immunoSEQ multiplex PCR; TCRdb's table is partial and in-frame only. Of roughly 60,000 clones detected, approximately 70% appear once; the ten largest clones hold 2.5% to 3%. The source material was CD4+ T cells from blood, sampled at the roughly 16-month timepoint. These receptors all come from a human patient who received a liver transplant. These T cells may partly come from the graft donor.

V gene TRBV5-4 combines with J gene TRBJ2-5; 9 nucleotides agree with TRBD2. There are 15 residues in the CDR3. Unmatched junction bases numbered 6, after V lost 2 bases and J lost 4 bases. The germline V gene has CDR1 SGHNT and CDR2 YYREEE (reference sequence). The CDR3 spells CASSFGGRAGETQYF. As DNA, the CDR3 is TGTGCCAGCAGCTTCGGCGGGAGGGCTGGAGAGACCCAGTACTTC.

CDR3 DNA sequence: TGTGCCAGCAGCCCGGACAGGGGGAATGAAAAACTGTTTTTT. Translated, it gives CASSPDRGNEKLFF. The chain uses TRBV9 and TRBJ1-4, with TRBD1 identical over 10 bases. Germline V gene lookup returns CDR1 SGDLS and CDR2 YYNGEE. CDR3 length: 14 amino acids. After removal of 4 bases from V and 5 bases from J, the junction contained 2 bases not matched to a gene. The entire variable domain, with the rest obtained from reference TRBV9 and TRBJ1-4, is as follows: DSGVTQTPKHLITATGQRVTLRCSPRSGDLSVYWYQQSLDQGLQFLIQYYNGEERAKGNILERFSAQQFPDLHSELNLSSLELGDSALYFCASSPDRGNEKLFFGSGTQLSVL.

This clone came up a few times. This chain uses TRBV5-4 with TRBJ2-3; D uncertain. This CDR3 contains 14 residues. Germline V gives CDR1 SGHNT, CDR2 YYREEE (reference sequence). V was pared by 0 bases and J by 0 bases, with 5 bases between. This CDR3 reads CASSLGGSTDTQYF. In DNA form, the CDR3 reads TGTGCCAGCAGCTTGGGTGGCAGCACAGATACGCAGTATTTT.

Only a few counts were recorded for this clone. The chain uses TRBV28 and TRBJ2-2; 10 bases match TRBD1. This CDR3 comprises 14 residues. Germline V gives CDR1 MDHEN, CDR2 SYDVKM. J lost 6 bases, V lost 4 bases, and 2 bases had no gene match. CDR3 sequence (DNA): TGTGCCAGCAGTTACGGACAGGGGGCCGGGGAGCTGTTTTTT. This sequence encodes CASSYGQGAGELFF.

This clone has only a few counts. J is TRBJ2-4 and V is TRBV5-1; 7 bases match TRBD1. With V trimmed by 3 bases and J by 0 bases, 9 bases remained unmatched. In germline, CDR1 is SGHRS, CDR2 YFSETQ. This CDR3 is built from 17 residues. CDR3 sequence reads: CASSSGGTDLAKNIQYF. As DNA, the CDR3 is TGCGCCAGCAGCTCGGGTGGGACAGACCTAGCCAAAAACATTCAGTACTTC.